This T cell receptor (beta chain) stems from a study of blood T cells in healthy people across ages. It was with a sample-barcoded 5' primer and a J-beta primer mix that a second PCR of roughly 7 to 12 cycles was run. Every cDNA molecule bore a tag from a template-switch adaptor containing 12 random nucleotides. TCRdb processed the 5' RACE reads anew with MiXCR; each CDR3 protein has one entry. The sample includes fewer than 950,000 distinct CDR3 sequences, approximately 55% of them seen just once. Study-wide results and limits: Compared with aged donors, long-lived donors showed fewer expanded clones, suggesting selection. Naive and antigen-experienced cells could not be conclusively compared, given unsorted PBMCs.

Note on this clonotype: Antigen specificity is unknown.

Trimming shortened V by 2 bases and J by 0 bases, and 14 bases separated the two germline ends. CDR1 DFQATT and CDR2 SNEGSKA come from the germline V gene (reference sequence). This CDR3 contains 16 residues. The authors isolated at least 6 million PBMCs per sample. The V gene is TRBV20-1, the J gene TRBJ2-1; possibly TRBD2 for D (6 bases). The TCR was taken from a man older than 75 in good health. Sequenced: blood. CDR3 DNA: TGCAGTGCTAGATGGGACTCCCTCTCCTCCTACAATGAGCAGTTCTTC. This translates into CSARWDSLSSYNEQFF.